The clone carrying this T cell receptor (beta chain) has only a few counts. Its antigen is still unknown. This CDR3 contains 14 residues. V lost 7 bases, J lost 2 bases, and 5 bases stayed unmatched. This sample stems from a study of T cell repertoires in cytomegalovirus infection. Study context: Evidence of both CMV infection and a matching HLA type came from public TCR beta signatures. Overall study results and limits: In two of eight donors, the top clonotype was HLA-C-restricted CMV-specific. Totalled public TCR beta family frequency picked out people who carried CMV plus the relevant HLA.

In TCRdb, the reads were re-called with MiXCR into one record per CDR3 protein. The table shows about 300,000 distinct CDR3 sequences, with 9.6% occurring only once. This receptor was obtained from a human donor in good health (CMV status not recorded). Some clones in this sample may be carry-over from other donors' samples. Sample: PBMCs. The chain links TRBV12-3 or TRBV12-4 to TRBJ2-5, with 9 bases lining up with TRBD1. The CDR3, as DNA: TGTGCCAGCAATCCGACAGGGGGGCAAGAGACCCAGTACTTC. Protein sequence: CASNPTGGQETQYF.